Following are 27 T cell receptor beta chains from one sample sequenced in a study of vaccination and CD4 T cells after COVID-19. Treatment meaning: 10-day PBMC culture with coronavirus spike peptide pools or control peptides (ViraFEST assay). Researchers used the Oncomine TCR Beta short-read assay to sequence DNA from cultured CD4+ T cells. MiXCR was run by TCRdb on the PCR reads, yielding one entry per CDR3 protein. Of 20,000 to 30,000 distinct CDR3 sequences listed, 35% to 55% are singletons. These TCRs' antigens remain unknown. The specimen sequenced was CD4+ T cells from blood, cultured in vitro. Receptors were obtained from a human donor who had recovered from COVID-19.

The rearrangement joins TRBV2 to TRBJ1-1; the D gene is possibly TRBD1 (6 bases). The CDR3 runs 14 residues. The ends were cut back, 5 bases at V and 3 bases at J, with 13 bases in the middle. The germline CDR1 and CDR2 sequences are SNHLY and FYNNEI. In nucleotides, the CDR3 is TGTGCCAGCAGTCTTCAGGGGAGCCACACTGAAGCTTTCTTT. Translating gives CASSLQGSHTEAFF.

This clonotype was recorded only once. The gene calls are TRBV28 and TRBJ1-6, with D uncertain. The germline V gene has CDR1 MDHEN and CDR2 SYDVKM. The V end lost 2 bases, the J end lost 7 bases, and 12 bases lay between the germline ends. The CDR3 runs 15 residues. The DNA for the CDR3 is TGTGCCAGCAGTTTAGCGGGGATTCGCAATTCACCCCTCCACTTT. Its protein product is CASSLAGIRNSPLHF.

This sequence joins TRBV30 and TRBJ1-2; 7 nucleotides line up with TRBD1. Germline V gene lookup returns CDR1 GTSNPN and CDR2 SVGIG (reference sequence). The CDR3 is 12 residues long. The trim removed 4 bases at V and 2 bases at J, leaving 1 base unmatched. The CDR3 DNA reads TGTGCCTGGAACAGGGGAAACTATGGCTACACCTTC. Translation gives CAWNRGNYGYTF.

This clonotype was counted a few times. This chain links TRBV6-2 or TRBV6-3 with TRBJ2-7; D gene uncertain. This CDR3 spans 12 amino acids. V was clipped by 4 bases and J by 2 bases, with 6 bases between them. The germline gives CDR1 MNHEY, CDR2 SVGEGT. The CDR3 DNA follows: TGTGCCAGCAGTTGGTCCACCTACGAGCAGTACTTC. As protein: CASSWSTYEQYF.

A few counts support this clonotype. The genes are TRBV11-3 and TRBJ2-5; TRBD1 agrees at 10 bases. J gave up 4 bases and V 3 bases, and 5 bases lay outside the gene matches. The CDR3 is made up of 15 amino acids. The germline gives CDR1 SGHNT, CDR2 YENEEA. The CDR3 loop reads CASSFGQGVVETQYF. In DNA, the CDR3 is TGTGCCAGCAGCTTTGGACAGGGGGTGGTAGAGACCCAGTACTTC.

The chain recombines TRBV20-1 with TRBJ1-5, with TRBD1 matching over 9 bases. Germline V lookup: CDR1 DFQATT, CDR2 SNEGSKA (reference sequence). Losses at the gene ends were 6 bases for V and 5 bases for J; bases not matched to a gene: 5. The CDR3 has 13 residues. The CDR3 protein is CSAHTGGDQPQHF. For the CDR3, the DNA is TGCAGTGCGCATACAGGGGGCGATCAGCCCCAGCATTTT.

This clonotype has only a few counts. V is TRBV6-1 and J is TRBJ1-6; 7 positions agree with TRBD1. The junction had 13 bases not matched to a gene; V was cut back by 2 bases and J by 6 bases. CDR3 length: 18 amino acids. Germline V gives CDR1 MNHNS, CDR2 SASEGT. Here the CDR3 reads CASSEKWAAGGINSPLHF. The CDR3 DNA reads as TGTGCCAGCAGTGAAAAGTGGGCGGCAGGGGGGATTAATTCACCCCTCCACTTT.

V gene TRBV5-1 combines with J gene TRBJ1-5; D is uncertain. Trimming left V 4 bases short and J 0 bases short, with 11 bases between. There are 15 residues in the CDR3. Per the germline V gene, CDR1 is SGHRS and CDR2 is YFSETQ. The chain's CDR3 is CASSLQDLSNQPQHF. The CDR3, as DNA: TGCGCCAGCAGCCTCCAGGATCTTAGCAATCAGCCCCAGCATTTT.

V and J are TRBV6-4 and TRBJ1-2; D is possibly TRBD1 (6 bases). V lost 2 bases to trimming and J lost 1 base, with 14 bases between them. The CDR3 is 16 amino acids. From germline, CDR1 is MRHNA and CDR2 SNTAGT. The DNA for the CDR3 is TGTGCCAGCAGTGACAAGAGGGGGGCGAATAACTATGGCTACACCTTC. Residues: CASSDKRGANNYGYTF.

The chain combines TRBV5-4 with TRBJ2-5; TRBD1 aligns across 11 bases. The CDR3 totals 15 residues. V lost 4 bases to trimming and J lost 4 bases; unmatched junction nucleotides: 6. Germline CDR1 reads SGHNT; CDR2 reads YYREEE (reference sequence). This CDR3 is CASSVTGQGGETQYF. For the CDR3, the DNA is TGTGCCAGCAGCGTCACGGGACAGGGGGGAGAGACCCAGTACTTC.

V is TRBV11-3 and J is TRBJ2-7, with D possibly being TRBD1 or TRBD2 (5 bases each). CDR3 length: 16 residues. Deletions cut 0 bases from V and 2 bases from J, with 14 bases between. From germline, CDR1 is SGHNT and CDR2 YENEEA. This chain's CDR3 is CASSLEGRAGTYEQYF. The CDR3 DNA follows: TGTGCCAGCAGCTTAGAGGGCAGGGCCGGGACCTACGAGCAGTACTTC. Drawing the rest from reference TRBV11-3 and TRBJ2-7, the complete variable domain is EAGVVQSPRYKIIEKKQPVAFWCNPISGHNTLYWYLQNLGQGPELLIRYENEEAVDDSQLPKDRFSAERLKGVDSTLKIQPAELGDSAVYLCASSLEGRAGTYEQYFGPGTRLTVT.

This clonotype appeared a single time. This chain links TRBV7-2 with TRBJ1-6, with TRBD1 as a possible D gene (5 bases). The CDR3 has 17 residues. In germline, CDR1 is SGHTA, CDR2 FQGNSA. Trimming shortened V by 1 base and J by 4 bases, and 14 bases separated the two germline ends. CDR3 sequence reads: CASSLGRQGQYNSPLHF. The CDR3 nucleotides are TGTGCCAGCAGCTTAGGGAGGCAGGGCCAGTATAATTCACCCCTCCACTTT.

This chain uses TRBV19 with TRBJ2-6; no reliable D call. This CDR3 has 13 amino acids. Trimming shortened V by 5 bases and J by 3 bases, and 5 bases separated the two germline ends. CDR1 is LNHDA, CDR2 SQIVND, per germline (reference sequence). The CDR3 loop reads CASSRHGANVLTF. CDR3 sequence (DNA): TGTGCCAGTAGTCGACATGGGGCCAACGTCCTGACTTTC.

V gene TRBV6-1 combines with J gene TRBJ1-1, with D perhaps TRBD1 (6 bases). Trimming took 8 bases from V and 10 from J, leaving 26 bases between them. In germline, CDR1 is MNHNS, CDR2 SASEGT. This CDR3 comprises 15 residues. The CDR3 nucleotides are TGTGCCAGCCAGGTCGGGGACGGGGGGCTGTCGGTAGCTTTCTTT. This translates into CASQVGDGGLSVAFF.

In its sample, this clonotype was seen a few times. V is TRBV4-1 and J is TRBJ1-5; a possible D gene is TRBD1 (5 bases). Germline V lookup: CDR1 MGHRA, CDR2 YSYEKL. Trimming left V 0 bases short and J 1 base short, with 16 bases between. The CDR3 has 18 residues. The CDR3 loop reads CASSQEGWTPSSNQPQHF. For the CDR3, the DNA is TGCGCCAGCAGCCAAGAAGGATGGACACCTTCGAGCAATCAGCCCCAGCATTTT.

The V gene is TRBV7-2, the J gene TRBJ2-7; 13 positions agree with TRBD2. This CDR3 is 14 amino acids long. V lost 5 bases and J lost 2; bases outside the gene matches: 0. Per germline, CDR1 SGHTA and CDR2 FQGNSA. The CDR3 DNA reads TGTGCCAGCAGCACTAGCGGGGGGGCCTACGAGCAGTACTTC. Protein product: CASSTSGGAYEQYF.

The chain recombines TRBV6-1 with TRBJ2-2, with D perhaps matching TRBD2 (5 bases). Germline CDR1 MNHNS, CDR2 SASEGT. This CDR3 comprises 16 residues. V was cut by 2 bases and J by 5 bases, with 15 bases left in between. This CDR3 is CASSESFGLLTGELFF. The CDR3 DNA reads TGTGCCAGCAGTGAAAGCTTCGGACTCTTAACCGGGGAGCTGTTTTTT.

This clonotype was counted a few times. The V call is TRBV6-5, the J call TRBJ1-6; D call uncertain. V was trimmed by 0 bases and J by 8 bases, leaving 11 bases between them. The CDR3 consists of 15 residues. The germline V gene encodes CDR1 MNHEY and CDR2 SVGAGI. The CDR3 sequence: CASSYSTGFYSPLHF. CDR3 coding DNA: TGTGCCAGCAGTTACTCGACGGGATTTTATTCACCCCTCCACTTT.

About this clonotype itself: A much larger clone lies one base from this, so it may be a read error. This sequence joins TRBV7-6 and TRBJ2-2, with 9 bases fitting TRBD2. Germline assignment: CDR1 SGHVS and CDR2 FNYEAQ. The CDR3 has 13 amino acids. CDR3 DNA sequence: TGTGCCAGCAGCGTAGCGGGGGCACGGGAGCTGTTTTTT. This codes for CASSVAGARELFF.

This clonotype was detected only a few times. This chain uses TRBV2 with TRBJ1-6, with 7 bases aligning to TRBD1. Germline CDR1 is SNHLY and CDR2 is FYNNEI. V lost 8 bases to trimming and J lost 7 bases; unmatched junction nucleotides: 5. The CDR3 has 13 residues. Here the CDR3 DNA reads TGTGCCAGCCAGGGGGTTCAAAATTCACCCCTCCACTTT. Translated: CASQGVQNSPLHF. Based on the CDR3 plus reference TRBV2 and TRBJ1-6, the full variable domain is EPEVTQTPSHQVTQMGQEVILRCVPISNHLYFYWYRQILGQKVEFLVSFYNNEISEKSEIFDDQFSVERPDGSNFTLKIRSTKLEDSAMYFCASQGVQNSPLHFGNGTRLTVT.

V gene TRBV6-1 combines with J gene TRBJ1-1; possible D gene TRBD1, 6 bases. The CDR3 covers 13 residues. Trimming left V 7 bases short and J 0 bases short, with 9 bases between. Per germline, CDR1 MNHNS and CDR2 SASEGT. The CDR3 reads CASNRQVNTEAFF. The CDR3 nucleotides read TGTGCCAGCAACAGACAGGTGAACACTGAAGCTTTCTTT.

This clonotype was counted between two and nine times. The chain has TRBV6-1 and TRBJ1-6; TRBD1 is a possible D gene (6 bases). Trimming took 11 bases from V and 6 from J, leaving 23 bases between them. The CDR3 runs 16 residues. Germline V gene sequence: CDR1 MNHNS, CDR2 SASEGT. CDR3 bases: TGTGCCGCTGGAGGGGGATCGGGGGCTGGTAATTCACCCCTCCACTTT. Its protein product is CAAGGGSGAGNSPLHF.

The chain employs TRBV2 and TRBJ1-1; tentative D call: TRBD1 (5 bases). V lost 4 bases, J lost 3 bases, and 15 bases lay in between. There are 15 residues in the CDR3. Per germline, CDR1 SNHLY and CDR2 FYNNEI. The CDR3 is CASSATGTRYTEAFF. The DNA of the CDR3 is TGTGCCAGCAGTGCAACAGGAACCCGGTACACTGAAGCTTTCTTT.

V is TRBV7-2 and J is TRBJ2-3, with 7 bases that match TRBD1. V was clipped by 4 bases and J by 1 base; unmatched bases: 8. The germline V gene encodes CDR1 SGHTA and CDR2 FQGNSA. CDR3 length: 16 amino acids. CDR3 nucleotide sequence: TGTGCCAGCAGCTCGAGCCACAGGGGCCGCACAGATACGCAGTATTTT. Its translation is CASSSSHRGRTDTQYF.

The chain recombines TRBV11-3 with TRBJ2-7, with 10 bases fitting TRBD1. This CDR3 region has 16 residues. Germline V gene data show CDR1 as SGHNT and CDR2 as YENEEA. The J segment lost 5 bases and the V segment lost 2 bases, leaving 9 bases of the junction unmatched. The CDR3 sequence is CASSLIGTGVFDEQYF. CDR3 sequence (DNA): TGTGCCAGCAGCTTAATCGGGACAGGGGTTTTTGACGAGCAGTACTTC.

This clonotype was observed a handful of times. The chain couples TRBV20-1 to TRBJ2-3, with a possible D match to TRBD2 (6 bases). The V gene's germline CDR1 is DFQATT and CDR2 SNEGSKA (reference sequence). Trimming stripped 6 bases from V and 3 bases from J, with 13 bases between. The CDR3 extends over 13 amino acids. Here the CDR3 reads CSAWRARTDTQYF. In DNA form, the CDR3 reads TGCAGTGCATGGAGGGCGCGTACAGATACGCAGTATTTT.

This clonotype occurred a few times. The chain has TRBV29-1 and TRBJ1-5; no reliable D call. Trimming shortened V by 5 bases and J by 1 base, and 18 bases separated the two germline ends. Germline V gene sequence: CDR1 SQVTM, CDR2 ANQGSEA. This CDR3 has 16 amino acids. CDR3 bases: TGCAGCGTTCTCCTCCTGGAGGGAGGGAGCAATCAGCCCCAGCATTTT. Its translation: CSVLLLEGGSNQPQHF.